The 20 T cell receptor beta chains given below trace back to one sample, sequenced in a study of blood T cell repertoires in COVID-19. Profiled with immunoSEQ multiplex PCR; TCRdb holds only in-frame clones, not every one. The repertoire holds a few hundred thousand clones, with 85% to 90% as singletons. Sequencing input: PBMCs or T cells enriched from blood (not recorded which). These receptors all stem from a woman between 25 and 40 years old who had recovered from COVID-19.

This chain joins TRBV11-2 and TRBJ2-3; D not resolved. The CDR3 consists of 18 residues. Germline V gene sequence: CDR1 SGHAT, CDR2 FQNNGV. The ends were cut back, 0 bases at V and 0 bases at J, with 16 bases in the middle. The DNA of the CDR3 is TGTGCCAGCAGCTTAGATCGTGTGGCTGAACCTAGCACAGATACGCAGTATTTT. Its protein product is CASSLDRVAEPSTDTQYF.

The chain combines TRBV7-8 with TRBJ2-1, with 7 nucleotides matching TRBD1. J was trimmed by 10 bases and V by 5 bases; bases with no gene match: 8. The CDR3 totals 13 residues. Germline values: CDR1 SGHVS, CDR2 FQNEAQ. The CDR3 sequence is CASSRVLRGEQFF. CDR3 in DNA: TGTGCCAGCAGCCGGGTCCTCAGGGGGGAGCAGTTCTTC.

This rearrangement joins TRBV18 to TRBJ1-1; TRBD1 matches at 7 bases. The CDR3 contains 14 residues. Trimming took 2 bases from V and 3 from J; bases not matched to a gene: 3. Germline V lookup: CDR1 KGHSH, CDR2 LQKENI. CDR3 region: CASSPGQDYTEAFF. The CDR3 coding sequence is TGTGCCAGCTCACCAGGACAGGACTACACTGAAGCTTTCTTT.

This clone was seen only once. The chain employs TRBV7-2 and TRBJ1-1; D ambiguous. Per the germline V gene, CDR1 is SGHTA and CDR2 is FQGNSA. There are 14 residues in the CDR3. The V gene lost 1 base and the J gene lost 2 bases, with 8 bases spanning the gap. The CDR3 reads CASSLGEANTEAFF. In nucleotides, the CDR3 is TGTGCCAGCAGCTTAGGGGAGGCTAACACTGAAGCTTTCTTT.

V is TRBV10-3 and J is TRBJ2-1; 9 bases are shared with TRBD2. Germline lookup yields CDR1 ENHRY and CDR2 SYGVKD. The CDR3 has 15 amino acids. V gave up 8 bases and J gave up 4 bases; unmatched junction bases: 9. CDR3 sequence (DNA): TGTGCCATCTCTAGGCTAGCGGGAAATTACAATGAGCAGTTCTTC. It codes for CAISRLAGNYNEQFF.

This clone was recorded a few times. The chain joins TRBV7-2 to TRBJ1-5; D is possibly TRBD1 (6 bases). V lost 1 base to trimming and J lost 7 bases, with 8 bases between them. Germline assignment: CDR1 SGHTA and CDR2 FQGNSA. The CDR3 totals 13 residues. This chain's CDR3 is CASSLDRVQPQHF. The CDR3 coding sequence is TGTGCCAGCAGCTTAGACAGGGTCCAGCCCCAGCATTTT.

This clone was seen more than once but under ten times. The chain carries TRBV11-2 and TRBJ2-7, with no clear D. The CDR3 is 14 amino acids. Germline CDR1 is SGHAT and CDR2 is FQNNGV. Between the trimmed V and J ends, which lost 2 bases and 6 bases, there was a span of 14 bases. Here the CDR3 reads CASSLLRAAGEQYF. As DNA, the CDR3 is TGTGCCAGCAGCTTATTGCGCGCAGCAGGCGAGCAGTACTTC.

CDR3 bases: TGTGCCAGCAGCCAGGCGGGAGATACGCAGTATTTT. It specifies CASSQAGDTQYF. The chain is built from TRBV4-2 and TRBJ2-3, with D perhaps TRBD2 (5 bases). Germline V CDR1 and CDR2: LGHNA, YNFKEQ. Trimming pared 3 bases from V and 5 bases from J, leaving 6 bases between. The CDR3 is 12 amino acids.

The rearrangement links TRBV6-6 to TRBJ2-3; a weak D match, TRBD2 (6 bases). The ends were cut back, 4 bases at V and 2 bases at J, with 10 bases in the middle. Germline CDR1 and CDR2: MNHNY and SVGAGI (reference sequence). The CDR3 length is 14 residues. CDR3 in DNA: TGTGCCAGCAGTTCGACTAGATTCACAGATACGCAGTATTTT. It translates to CASSSTRFTDTQYF.

The chain links TRBV27 to TRBJ2-2; D uncertain. Germline values: CDR1 MNHEY, CDR2 SMNVEV (reference sequence). The CDR3 has 13 residues. Trimming removed 2 bases at V and 7 bases at J, with 8 bases between. The DNA for the CDR3 is TGTGCCAGCAGTTTAGTACACCGCGGGGAGCTGTTTTTT. Translated, it gives CASSLVHRGELFF.

The V gene is TRBV29-1, the J gene TRBJ2-1; 10 bases are shared with TRBD2. This CDR3 is 14 amino acids long. Germline V gives CDR1 SQVTM, CDR2 ANQGSEA. The V gene end was trimmed by 5 bases and the J gene end by 1 base; junction bases not matched to a gene: 2. The CDR3 DNA sequence: TGCAGCGTTATACTAGCGGGATCCTACAATGAGCAGTTCTTC. Protein sequence: CSVILAGSYNEQFF.

V and J are TRBV5-1 and TRBJ2-1, with a tentative D call TRBD1 (5 bases). This CDR3 comprises 13 residues. The germline gives CDR1 SGHRS, CDR2 YFSETQ. Trimming took off 4 bases at V and 7 bases at J, with 12 bases between the two ends. The CDR3 loop is CASSLQTENEQFF. Written as DNA, the CDR3 is TGCGCCAGCAGCCTGCAGACAGAGAATGAGCAGTTCTTC.

DNA for the CDR3: TGTGCCAGCAGTTTCGAGTTCCTTTCGTCTTTCTTT. Encoded protein: CASSFEFLSSFF. This chain joins TRBV28 and TRBJ1-1; D is unresolved. The germline V and J ends were trimmed by 3 bases and 12 bases, with 14 bases remaining between them. The length of the CDR3 is 12 residues. The germline CDR1 and CDR2 sequences are MDHEN and SYDVKM.

The CDR3 reads CASSLGSGGIYGNTIYF. Here the CDR3 DNA reads TGCGCCAGCAGCTTGGGTTCAGGGGGCATATATGGAAACACCATATATTTT. The chain has TRBV5-1 and TRBJ1-3; 8 bases agree with TRBD1. The trim removed 0 bases at V and 3 bases at J, leaving 8 bases unmatched. The germline V gene has CDR1 SGHRS and CDR2 YFSETQ. The CDR3 loop spans 17 amino acids. Drawing the rest from reference TRBV5-1 and TRBJ1-3, the complete variable domain is KAGVTQTPRYLIKTRGQQVTLSCSPISGHRSVSWYQQTPGQGLQFLFEYFSETQRNKGNFPGRFSGRQFSNSRSEMNVSTLELGDSALYLCASSLGSGGIYGNTIYFGEGSWLTVV.

This rearrangement joins TRBV18 to TRBJ2-1, with 11 nucleotides matching TRBD2. V was clipped by 9 bases and J by 9 bases; unmatched bases: 22. This CDR3 has 18 amino acids. The germline gives CDR1 KGHSH, CDR2 LQKENI. Here the CDR3 DNA reads TGTGCCAGTTATACAGAGCCCTATAGCGGGAGGGTACGTACTGAGCAGTTCTTC. This codes for CASYTEPYSGRVRTEQFF.

V is TRBV9 and J is TRBJ2-3, with D unclear. Germline-derived CDR1 and CDR2 are SGDLS and YYNGEE. Trimming pared 0 bases from V and 3 bases from J, leaving 8 bases between. This CDR3 has 14 residues. CDR3 region: CASSVVGLTDTQYF. Here the CDR3 DNA reads TGTGCCAGCAGCGTAGTGGGCCTTACAGATACGCAGTATTTT.

The chain links TRBV6-5 to TRBJ1-3; D gene uncertain. This CDR3 spans 14 amino acids. The V and J ends lost 5 bases and 4 bases respectively, with 12 bases between them. Germline CDR1 reads MNHEY; CDR2 reads SVGAGI. CDR3: CASSTEGAGNTIYF. CDR3 nucleotide sequence: TGTGCCAGCAGTACAGAGGGAGCCGGAAACACCATATATTTT.

The rearrangement joins TRBV28 to TRBJ2-7, with 9 bases fitting TRBD1. Germline V gene sequence: CDR1 MDHEN, CDR2 SYDVKM. This CDR3 has 15 amino acids. V was clipped by 2 bases and J by 2 bases; unmatched bases: 4. In DNA form, the CDR3 reads TGTGCCAGCAGTTTAATAGGACAGGGGACCTACGAGCAGTACTTC. Translated, it gives CASSLIGQGTYEQYF. Full variable domain (missing parts from reference TRBV28 and TRBJ2-7): DVKVTQSSRYLVKRTGEKVFLECVQDMDHENMFWYRQDPGLGLRLIYFSYDVKMKEKGDIPEGYSVSREKKERFSLILESASTNQTSMYLCASSLIGQGTYEQYFGPGTRLTVT.

The chain employs TRBV11-2 and TRBJ2-2, with 8 bases that match TRBD2. The CDR3 has 18 residues. CDR1 SGHAT and CDR2 FQNNGV come from the germline V gene. The V segment lost 5 bases and the J segment 5 bases; nucleotides outside the gene matches: 16. CDR3 region: CASSPWTSLLSGTGELFF. CDR3 DNA sequence: TGTGCCAGCAGCCCTTGGACTAGCTTACTCTCCGGGACCGGGGAGCTGTTTTTT.

The gene calls are TRBV7-6 and TRBJ2-7, with a tentative D call TRBD2 (5 bases). Germline V gene data show CDR1 as SGHVS and CDR2 as FNYEAQ. Trimming shortened V by 1 base and J by 7 bases, and 11 bases separated the two germline ends. The CDR3 contains 13 residues. This CDR3 reads CASSLESTGEQYF. In DNA form, the CDR3 reads TGTGCCAGCAGCTTAGAGTCGACGGGGGAGCAGTACTTC.